This TCR beta chain was identified in a study of cytomegalovirus exposure and HLA in healthy donors. This CDR3 is built from 15 residues. Between the trimmed V and J ends, which lost 3 bases and 7 bases, there was a span of 16 bases. Looked up from germline, CDR1 is KGHSH and CDR2 is LQKENI. PCR involved 60 Vbeta and 13 Jbeta primers. The protocol was immunoSEQ multiplex PCR, while the TCRdb copy is restricted to in-frame clones and leaves out a portion. The sample holds around 97,000 clones; roughly 70% are singletons and the top ten take under 3.5%. The clonotype originates from a woman between 50 and 59 years old in good health and CMV-seronegative. Sequences were obtained from PBMCs. The chain combines TRBV18 with TRBJ2-1; D not resolved. Here the CDR3 reads CASSPLVSQANEQFF. Written as DNA, the CDR3 is TGTGCCAGCTCACCGTTGGTTTCCCAAGCAAATGAGCAGTTCTTC.